The clone carrying this T cell receptor (beta chain) was observed a single time. No antigen is known for it. This record comes from a study of blood T cells in healthy people across ages. Study results and caveats: Naive T cell percentage strongly correlated with TCR beta diversity.

The CDR3 loop spans 14 amino acids. The ends were cut back, 2 bases at V and 3 bases at J, with 8 bases in the middle. Germline values: CDR1 MNHNY, CDR2 SVGAGI (reference sequence). The authors isolated at least 7 million PBMCs per sample. Using a J-beta primer mix together with a sample-barcoded 5' primer, a second PCR was run for roughly 6 to 12 cycles. A minimum of 3 million CDR3-containing paired-end reads was obtained for each sample. Via MiXCR, TCRdb re-called the 5' RACE reads, giving one row per CDR3 protein. This table holds some 1,500,000 distinct CDR3 sequences, roughly two fifths found once.

The clonotype was recovered from a young woman in good health. The chain joins TRBV6-6 to TRBJ1-5; no clear D. The specimen sequenced was blood. The DNA of the CDR3 is TGTGCCAGCAGTTACGCAGCCTTCAATCAGCCCCAGCATTTT. Translation: CASSYAAFNQPQHF.